This T cell receptor beta chain was captured by sequencing in a study of Graves' ophthalmopathy and Graves' hyperthyroidism. In the study overall: Blood was drawn at initial diagnosis, before any treatment.

Lactation, pregnancy, uncontrolled infections and other autoimmune diseases were all grounds for excluding patients. Amplified material comprised TCR beta CDR3 regions derived from RNA transcripts. RT-PCR was first run with HTBI primers, then multiplex PCR in a second round. TCRdb passed the multiplex PCR reads through MiXCR, listing each CDR3 protein once. The data contain about 740,000 distinct CDR3 sequences, around 40% of them seen just once; the ten biggest clones take up approximately 43%. Study-level results: At 70.59% sensitivity and 72% to 75% specificity, the model predicted progression of the ophthalmopathy.

A word on this clonotype: No antigen is known for it.

The ends lost 6 bases at V and 2 bases at J; junction bases unmatched: 9. This CDR3 region has 15 residues. CDR1 SGHTA and CDR2 FQGNSA come from the germline V gene. Material: peripheral blood. V usage is TRBV7-2 and J usage is TRBJ2-7, with TRBD2 identical over 8 bases. The TCR originated in an adult man with Graves' ophthalmopathy. The CDR3 is CASSHPSGGAYEQYF. In DNA, the CDR3 is TGTGCCAGCAGTCACCCCTCGGGGGGGGCCTACGAGCAGTACTTC.